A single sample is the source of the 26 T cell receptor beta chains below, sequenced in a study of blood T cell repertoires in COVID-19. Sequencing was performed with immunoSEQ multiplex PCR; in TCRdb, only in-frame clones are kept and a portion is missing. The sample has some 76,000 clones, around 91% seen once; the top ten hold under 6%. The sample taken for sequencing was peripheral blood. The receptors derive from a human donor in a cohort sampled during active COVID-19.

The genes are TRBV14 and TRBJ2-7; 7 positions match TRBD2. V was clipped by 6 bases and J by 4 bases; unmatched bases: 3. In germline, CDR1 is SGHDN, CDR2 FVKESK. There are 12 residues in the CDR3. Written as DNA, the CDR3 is TGTGCCAGCAGTGCTAGCGGATACGAGCAGTACTTC. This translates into CASSASGYEQYF. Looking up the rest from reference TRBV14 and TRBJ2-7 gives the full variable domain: EAGVTQFPSHSVIEKGQTVTLRCDPISGHDNLYWYRRVMGKEIKFLLHFVKESKQDESGMPNNRFLAERTGGTYSTLKVQPAELEDSGVYFCASSASGYEQYFGPGTRLTVT.

This CDR3 reads CASSDSRFTDTQYF. CDR3 coding DNA: TGTGCCAGCAGTGACTCGAGATTTACAGATACGCAGTATTTT. This sequence joins TRBV6-4 and TRBJ2-3; D remains unclear. Germline V CDR1 and CDR2: MRHNA, SNTAGT. The germline V and J ends were trimmed by 0 bases and 3 bases, with 7 bases remaining between them. This CDR3 has 14 residues.

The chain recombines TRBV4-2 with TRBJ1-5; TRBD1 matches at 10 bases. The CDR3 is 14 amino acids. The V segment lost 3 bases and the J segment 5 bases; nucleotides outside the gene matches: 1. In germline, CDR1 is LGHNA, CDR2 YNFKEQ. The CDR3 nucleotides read TGTGCCAGCAGCCAGGGACAGGGGTATCAGCCCCAGCATTTT. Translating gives CASSQGQGYQPQHF.

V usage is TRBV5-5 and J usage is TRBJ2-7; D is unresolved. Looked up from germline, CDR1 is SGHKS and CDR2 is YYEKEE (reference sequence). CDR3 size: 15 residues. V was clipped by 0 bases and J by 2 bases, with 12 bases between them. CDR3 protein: CASSLALGGTYEQYF. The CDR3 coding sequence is TGTGCCAGCAGCTTGGCCCTTGGCGGCACCTACGAGCAGTACTTC. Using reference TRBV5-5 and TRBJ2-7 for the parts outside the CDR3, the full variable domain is DAGVTQSPTHLIKTRGQQVTLRCSPISGHKSVSWYQQVLGQGPQFIFQYYEKEERGRGNFPDRFSARQFPNYSSELNVNALLLGDSALYLCASSLALGGTYEQYFGPGTRLTVT.

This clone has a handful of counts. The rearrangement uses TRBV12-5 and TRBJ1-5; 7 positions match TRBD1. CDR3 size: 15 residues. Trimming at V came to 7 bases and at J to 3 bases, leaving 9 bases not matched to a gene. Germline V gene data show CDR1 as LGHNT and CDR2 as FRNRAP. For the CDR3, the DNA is TGTGCTAGTGCCCAAGGGGGCCCAGACAATCAGCCCCAGCATTTT. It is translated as CASAQGGPDNQPQHF.

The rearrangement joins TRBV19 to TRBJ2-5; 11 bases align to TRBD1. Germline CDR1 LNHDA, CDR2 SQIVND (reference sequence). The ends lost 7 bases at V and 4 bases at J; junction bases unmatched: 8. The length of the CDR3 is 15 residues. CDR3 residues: CASTGQGANAETQYF. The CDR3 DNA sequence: TGTGCCAGTACTGGACAGGGGGCAAATGCAGAGACCCAGTACTTC.

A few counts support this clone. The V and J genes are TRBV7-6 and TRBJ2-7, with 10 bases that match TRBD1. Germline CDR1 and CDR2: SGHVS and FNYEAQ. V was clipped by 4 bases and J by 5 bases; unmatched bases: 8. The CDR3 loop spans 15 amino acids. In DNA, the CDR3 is TGTGCCAGCAGCTACCGACAGGGGGCCTTCCACGAGCAGTACTTC. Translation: CASSYRQGAFHEQYF.

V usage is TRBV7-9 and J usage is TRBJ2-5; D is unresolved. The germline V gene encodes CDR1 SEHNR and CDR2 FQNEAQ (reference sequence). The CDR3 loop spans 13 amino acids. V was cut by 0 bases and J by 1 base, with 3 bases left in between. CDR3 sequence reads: CASSLALQETQYF. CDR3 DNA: TGTGCCAGCAGCTTAGCCCTCCAAGAGACCCAGTACTTC.

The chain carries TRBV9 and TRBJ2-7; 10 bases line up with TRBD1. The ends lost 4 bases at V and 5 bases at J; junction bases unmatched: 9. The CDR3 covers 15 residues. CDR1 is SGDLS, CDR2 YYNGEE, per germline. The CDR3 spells CASSPWGTGADEQYF. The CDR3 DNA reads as TGTGCCAGCAGCCCCTGGGGGACAGGGGCCGACGAGCAGTACTTC.

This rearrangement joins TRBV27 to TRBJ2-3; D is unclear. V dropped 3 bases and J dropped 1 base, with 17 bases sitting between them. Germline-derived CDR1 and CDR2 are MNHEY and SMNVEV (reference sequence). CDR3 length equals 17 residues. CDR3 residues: CASSFGLVWAGTDTQYF. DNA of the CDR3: TGTGCCAGCAGTTTTGGTCTCGTCTGGGCCGGCACAGATACGCAGTATTTT.

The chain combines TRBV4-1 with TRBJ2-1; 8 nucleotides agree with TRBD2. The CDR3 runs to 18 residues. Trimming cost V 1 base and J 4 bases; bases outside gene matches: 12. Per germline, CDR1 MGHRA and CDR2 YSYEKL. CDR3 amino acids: CASSQVFPVAGTYNEQFF. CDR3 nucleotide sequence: TGCGCCAGCAGCCAAGTCTTTCCTGTAGCGGGGACTTACAATGAGCAGTTCTTC.

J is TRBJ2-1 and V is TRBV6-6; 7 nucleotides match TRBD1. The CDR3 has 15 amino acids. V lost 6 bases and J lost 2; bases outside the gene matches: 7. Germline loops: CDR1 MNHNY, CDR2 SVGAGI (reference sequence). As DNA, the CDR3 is TGTGCCAGCAGCTACAACAGGGGCGCCTACAATGAGCAGTTCTTC. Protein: CASSYNRGAYNEQFF.

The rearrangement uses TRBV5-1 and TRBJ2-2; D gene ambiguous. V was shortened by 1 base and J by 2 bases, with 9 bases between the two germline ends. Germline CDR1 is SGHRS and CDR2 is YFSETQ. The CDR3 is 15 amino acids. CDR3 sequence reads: CASSLRDTNTGELFF. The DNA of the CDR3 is TGCGCCAGCAGCTTGAGAGACACAAACACCGGGGAGCTGTTTTTT.

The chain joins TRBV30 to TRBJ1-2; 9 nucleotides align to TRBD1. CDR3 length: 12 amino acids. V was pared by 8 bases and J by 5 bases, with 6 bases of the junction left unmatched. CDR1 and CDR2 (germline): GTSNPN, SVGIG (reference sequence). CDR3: CAKGGQGYGYTF. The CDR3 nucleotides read TGTGCCAAAGGGGGACAGGGATATGGCTACACCTTC.

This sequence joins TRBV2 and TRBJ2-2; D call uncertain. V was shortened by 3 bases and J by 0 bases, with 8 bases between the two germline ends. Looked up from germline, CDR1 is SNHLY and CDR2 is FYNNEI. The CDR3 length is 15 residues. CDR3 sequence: CASSEVGPNTGELFF. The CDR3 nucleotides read TGTGCCAGCAGTGAGGTTGGCCCGAACACCGGGGAGCTGTTTTTT. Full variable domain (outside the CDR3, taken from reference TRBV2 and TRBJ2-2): EPEVTQTPSHQVTQMGQEVILRCVPISNHLYFYWYRQILGQKVEFLVSFYNNEISEKSEIFDDQFSVERPDGSNFTLKIRSTKLEDSAMYFCASSEVGPNTGELFFGEGSRLTVL.

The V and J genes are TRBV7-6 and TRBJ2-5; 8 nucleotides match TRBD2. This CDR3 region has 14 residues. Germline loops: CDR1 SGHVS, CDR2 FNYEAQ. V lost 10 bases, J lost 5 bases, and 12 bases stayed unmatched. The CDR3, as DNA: TGTGCCACCACCAAACGGGGGGGCCTCGAGACCCAGTACTTC. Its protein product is CATTKRGGLETQYF.

The DNA of the CDR3 is TGTGCCAGCAGCTTGTTTGAGGCGGGGAAGGCAGATACGCAGTATTTT. This translates into CASSLFEAGKADTQYF. The chain recombines TRBV5-4 with TRBJ2-3, with D possibly TRBD2 on 6 matching bases. The CDR3 sequence is 16 residues long. Germline-derived CDR1 and CDR2 are SGHNT and YYREEE (reference sequence). V was shortened by 1 base and J by 4 bases, with 16 bases between the two germline ends.

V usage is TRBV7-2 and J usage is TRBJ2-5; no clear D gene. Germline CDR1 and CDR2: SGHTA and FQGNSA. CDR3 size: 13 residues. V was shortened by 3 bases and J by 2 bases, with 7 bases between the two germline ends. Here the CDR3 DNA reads TGTGCCAGCAGCTTTAGTTCTCAAGAGACCCAGTACTTC. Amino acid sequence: CASSFSSQETQYF.

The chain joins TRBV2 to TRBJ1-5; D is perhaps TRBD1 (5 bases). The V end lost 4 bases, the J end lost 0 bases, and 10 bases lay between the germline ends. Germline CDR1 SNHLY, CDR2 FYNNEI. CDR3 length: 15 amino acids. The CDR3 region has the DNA TGTGCCAGCAGTGGGCGGGGGGGTAGCAATCAGCCCCAGCATTTT. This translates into CASSGRGGSNQPQHF.

The CDR3 protein is CASSEPGQAFYEQYF. CDR3 nucleotide sequence: TGTGCCAGCAGTGAACCGGGACAGGCTTTCTACGAGCAGTACTTC. The chain has TRBV6-1 and TRBJ2-7; 8 bases agree with TRBD1. The CDR3 covers 15 residues. CDR1 and CDR2 from the germline V gene are MNHNS and SASEGT. V shed 2 bases and J 3 bases; nucleotides not matched to a gene: 6.

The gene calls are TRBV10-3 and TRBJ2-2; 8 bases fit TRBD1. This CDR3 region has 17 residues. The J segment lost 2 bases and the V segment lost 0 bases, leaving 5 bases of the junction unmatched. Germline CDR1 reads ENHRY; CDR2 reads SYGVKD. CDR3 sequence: CAISESGDRSNTGELFF. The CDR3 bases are TGTGCCATCAGTGAGTCTGGGGACAGGTCAAACACCGGGGAGCTGTTTTTT.

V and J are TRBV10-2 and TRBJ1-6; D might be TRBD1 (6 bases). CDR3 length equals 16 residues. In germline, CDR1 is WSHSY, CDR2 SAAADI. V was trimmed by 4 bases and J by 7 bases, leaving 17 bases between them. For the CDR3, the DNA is TGCGCCAGCAGTGCGAGGACAGCTCAGGAAAATTCACCCCTCCACTTT. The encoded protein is CASSARTAQENSPLHF.

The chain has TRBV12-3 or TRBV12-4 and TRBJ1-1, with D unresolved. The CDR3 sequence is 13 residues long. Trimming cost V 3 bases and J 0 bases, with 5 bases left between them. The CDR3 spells CASSLRLNTEAFF. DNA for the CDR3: TGTGCCAGCAGTTTGCGGCTGAACACTGAAGCTTTCTTT.

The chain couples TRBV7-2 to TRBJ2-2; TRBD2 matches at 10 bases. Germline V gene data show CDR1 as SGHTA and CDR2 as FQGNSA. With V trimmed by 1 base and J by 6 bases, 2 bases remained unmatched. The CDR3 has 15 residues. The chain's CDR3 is CASSLEAGGSGELFF. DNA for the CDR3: TGTGCCAGCAGCTTAGAAGCGGGGGGGTCCGGGGAGCTGTTTTTT.

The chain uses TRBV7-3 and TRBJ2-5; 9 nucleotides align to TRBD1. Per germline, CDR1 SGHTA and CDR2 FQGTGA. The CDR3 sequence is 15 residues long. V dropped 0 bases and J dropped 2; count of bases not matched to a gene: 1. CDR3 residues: CASSLTGTGQETQYF. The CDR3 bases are TGTGCCAGCAGCTTAACGGGGACAGGGCAAGAGACCCAGTACTTC. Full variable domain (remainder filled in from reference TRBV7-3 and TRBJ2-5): GAGVSQTPSNKVTEKGKYVELRCDPISGHTALYWYRQSLGQGPEFLIYFQGTGAADDSGLPNDRFFAVRPEGSVSTLKIQRTERGDSAVYLCASSLTGTGQETQYFGPGTRLLVL.

The CDR3: CASSLRGTLDEQYF. CDR3 sequence (DNA): TGTGCCAGCAGCTTACGGGGAACTTTGGACGAGCAGTACTTC. The chain has TRBV7-2 and TRBJ2-7, with a weak D call TRBD2 (5 bases). Germline V lookup: CDR1 SGHTA, CDR2 FQGNSA. The V and J ends lost 2 bases and 5 bases respectively, with 13 bases between them. This CDR3 is built from 14 residues.